This T cell receptor beta chain was captured by sequencing in a study of beta chain features in type 1 diabetes. Looking at the study overall: There were some 110 million sorted cells examined across all samples. Study results and limitations: In every one of the four CD4+ subsets, TCRB CDR3s were moderately but significantly shorter in Type 1 diabetes patients.

For this clone: Its antigen is still unknown.

V shed 1 base, J shed 0 bases, and the junction held 4 bases outside the gene matches. The V gene's germline CDR1 is SGHRS and CDR2 YFSETQ. The CDR3 loop spans 16 amino acids. Expressed TCRB transcripts got sequenced, as all isolated RNA was reverse transcribed. Assay used: immunoSEQ multiplex PCR; TCRdb lists only in-frame clones, some missing. This table holds 450,000 to 550,000 clones, 30% found once. Donors contributed one heparinised blood draw apiece, averaging approximately 100 mL. Purity exceeded 95% in all sorted populations. The chain has TRBV5-1 and TRBJ2-1, with 7 positions matching TRBD1. The sample was naive CD4+ T cells from blood. The TCR comes from a man younger than 30 in good health. CDR3 DNA: TGCGCCAGCAGCTTGCGACAGGGCCGCTCCTACAATGAGCAGTTCTTC. This encodes CASSLRQGRSYNEQFF.